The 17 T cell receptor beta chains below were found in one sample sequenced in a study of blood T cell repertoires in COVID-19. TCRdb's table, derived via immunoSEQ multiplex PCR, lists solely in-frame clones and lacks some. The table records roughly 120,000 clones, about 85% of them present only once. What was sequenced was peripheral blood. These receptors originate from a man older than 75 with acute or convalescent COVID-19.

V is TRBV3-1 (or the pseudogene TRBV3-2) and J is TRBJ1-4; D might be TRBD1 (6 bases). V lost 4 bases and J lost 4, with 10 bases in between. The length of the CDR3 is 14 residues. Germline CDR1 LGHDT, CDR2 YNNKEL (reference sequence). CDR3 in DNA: TGTGCCAGCAGCCTCAGGGGAAGTAATGAAAAACTGTTTTTT. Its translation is CASSLRGSNEKLFF.

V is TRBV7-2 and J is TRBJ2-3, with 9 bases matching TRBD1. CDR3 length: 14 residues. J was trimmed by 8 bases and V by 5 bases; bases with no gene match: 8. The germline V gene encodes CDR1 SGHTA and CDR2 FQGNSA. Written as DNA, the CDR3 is TGTGCCAGCAGCCTCCCGACAGGGGGAGGTACGCAGTATTTT. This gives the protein CASSLPTGGGTQYF. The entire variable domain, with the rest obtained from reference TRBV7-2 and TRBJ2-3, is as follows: GAGVSQSPSNKVTEKGKDVELRCDPISGHTALYWYRQSLGQGLEFLIYFQGNSAPDKSGLPSDRFSAERTGGSVSTLTIQRTQQEDSAVYLCASSLPTGGGTQYFGPGTRLTVL.

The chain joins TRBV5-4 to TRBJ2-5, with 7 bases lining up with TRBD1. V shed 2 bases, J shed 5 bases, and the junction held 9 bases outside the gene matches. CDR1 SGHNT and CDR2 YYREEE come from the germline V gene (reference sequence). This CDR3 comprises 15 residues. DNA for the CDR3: TGTGCCAGCAGCTTACCGACAGGGAACGGGGAGACCCAGTACTTC. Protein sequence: CASSLPTGNGETQYF.

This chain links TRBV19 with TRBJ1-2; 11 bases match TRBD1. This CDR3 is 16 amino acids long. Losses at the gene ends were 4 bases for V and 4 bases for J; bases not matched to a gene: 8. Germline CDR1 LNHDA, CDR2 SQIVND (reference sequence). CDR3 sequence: CASSTQAGTGGYGYTF. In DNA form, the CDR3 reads TGTGCCAGTAGTACTCAAGCCGGGACAGGGGGCTATGGCTACACCTTC.

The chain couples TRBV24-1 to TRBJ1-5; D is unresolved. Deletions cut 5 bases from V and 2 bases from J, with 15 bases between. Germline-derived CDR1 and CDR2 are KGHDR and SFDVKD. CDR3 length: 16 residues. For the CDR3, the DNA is TGTGCCACCAGTGCCGCGGGGTGGGTCGGCAATCAGCCCCAGCATTTT. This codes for CATSAAGWVGNQPQHF.

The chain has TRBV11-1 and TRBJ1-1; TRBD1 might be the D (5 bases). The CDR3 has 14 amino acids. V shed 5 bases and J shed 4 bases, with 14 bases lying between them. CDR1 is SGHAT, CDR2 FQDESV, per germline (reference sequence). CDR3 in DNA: TGTGCCAGCAGCAATCAACTGGGGGGCACTGAAGCTTTCTTT. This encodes CASSNQLGGTEAFF. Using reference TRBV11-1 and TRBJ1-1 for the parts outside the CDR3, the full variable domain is EAEVAQSPRYKITEKSQAVAFWCDPISGHATLYWYRQILGQGPELLVQFQDESVVDDSQLPKDRFSAERLKGVDSTLKIQPAELGDSAMYLCASSNQLGGTEAFFGQGTRLTVV.

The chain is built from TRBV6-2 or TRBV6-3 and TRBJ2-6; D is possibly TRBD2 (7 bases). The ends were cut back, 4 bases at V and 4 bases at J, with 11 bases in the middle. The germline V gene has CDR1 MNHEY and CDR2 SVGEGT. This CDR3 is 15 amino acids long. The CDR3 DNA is TGTGCCAGCAGTTGGGGGGGGGCCGGGGCCAACGTCCTGACTTTC. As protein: CASSWGGAGANVLTF.

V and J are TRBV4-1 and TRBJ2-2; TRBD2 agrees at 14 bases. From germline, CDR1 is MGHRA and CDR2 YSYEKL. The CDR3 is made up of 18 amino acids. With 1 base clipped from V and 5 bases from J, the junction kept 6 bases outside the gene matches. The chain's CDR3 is CASSQGGLAGVGTGELFF. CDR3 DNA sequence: TGCGCCAGCAGCCAAGGGGGACTAGCGGGAGTGGGAACCGGGGAGCTGTTTTTT.

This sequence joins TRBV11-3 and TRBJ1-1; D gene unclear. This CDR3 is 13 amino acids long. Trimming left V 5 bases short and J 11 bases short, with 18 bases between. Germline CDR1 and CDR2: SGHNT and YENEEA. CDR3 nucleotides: TGTGCCAGCAGCCAATTCACCGGGAGTCAGGCTTTCTTT. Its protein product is CASSQFTGSQAFF.

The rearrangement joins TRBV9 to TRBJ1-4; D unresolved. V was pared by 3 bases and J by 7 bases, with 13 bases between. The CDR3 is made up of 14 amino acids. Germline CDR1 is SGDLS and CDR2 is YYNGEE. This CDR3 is CASSGLADPEKLFF. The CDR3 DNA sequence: TGTGCCAGCAGCGGATTAGCAGACCCTGAAAAACTGTTTTTT.

As DNA, the CDR3 is TGTGCCTGGAGCGAGAGCTGGCGGACTGAAGCTTTCTTT. Its protein is CAWSESWRTEAFF. The rearrangement links TRBV30 to TRBJ1-1, with unresolved D. V dropped 3 bases and J dropped 5 bases, with 13 bases sitting between them. This CDR3 region has 13 residues. Germline V gives CDR1 GTSNPN, CDR2 SVGIG (reference sequence).

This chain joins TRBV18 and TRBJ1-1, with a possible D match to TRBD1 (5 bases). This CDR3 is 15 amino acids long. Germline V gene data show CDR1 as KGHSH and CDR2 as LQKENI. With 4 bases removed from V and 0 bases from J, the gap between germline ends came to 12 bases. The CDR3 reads CASSRRQNLNTEAFF. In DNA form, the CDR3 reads TGTGCCAGCTCACGCAGACAGAACTTGAACACTGAAGCTTTCTTT.

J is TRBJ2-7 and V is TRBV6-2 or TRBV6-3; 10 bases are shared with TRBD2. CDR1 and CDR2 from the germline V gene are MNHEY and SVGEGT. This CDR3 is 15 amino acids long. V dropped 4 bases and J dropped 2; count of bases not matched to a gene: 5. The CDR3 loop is CASSLTSGKAYEQYF. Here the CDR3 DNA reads TGTGCCAGCAGTTTAACTAGCGGGAAGGCCTACGAGCAGTACTTC.

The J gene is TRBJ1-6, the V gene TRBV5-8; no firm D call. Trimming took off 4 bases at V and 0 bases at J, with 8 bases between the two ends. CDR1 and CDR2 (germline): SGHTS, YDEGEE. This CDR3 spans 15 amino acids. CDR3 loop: CASSRRSSYNSPLHF. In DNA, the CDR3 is TGTGCCAGCAGCCGCAGAAGCTCCTATAATTCACCCCTCCACTTT.

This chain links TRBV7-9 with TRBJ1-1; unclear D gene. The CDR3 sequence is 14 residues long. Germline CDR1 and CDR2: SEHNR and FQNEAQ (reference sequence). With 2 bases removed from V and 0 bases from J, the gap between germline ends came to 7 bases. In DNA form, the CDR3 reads TGTGCCAGCAGCTTACAGGCAGTGAACACTGAAGCTTTCTTT. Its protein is CASSLQAVNTEAFF.

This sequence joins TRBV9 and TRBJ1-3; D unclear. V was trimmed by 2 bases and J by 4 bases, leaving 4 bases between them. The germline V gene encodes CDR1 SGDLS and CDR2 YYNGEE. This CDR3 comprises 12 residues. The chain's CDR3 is CASSVGGNTIYF. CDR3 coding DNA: TGTGCCAGCAGCGTTGGCGGAAACACCATATATTTT.

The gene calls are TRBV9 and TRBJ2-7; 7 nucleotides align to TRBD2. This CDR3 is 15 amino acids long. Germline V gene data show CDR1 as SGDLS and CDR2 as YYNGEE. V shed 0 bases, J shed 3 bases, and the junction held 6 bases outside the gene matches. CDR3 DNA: TGTGCCAGCAGCGTAGCTACTGGGGGGGGCTACGAGCAGTACTTC. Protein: CASSVATGGGYEQYF. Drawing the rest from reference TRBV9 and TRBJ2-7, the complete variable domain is DSGVTQTPKHLITATGQRVTLRCSPRSGDLSVYWYQQSLDQGLQFLIQYYNGEERAKGNILERFSAQQFPDLHSELNLSSLELGDSALYFCASSVATGGGYEQYFGPGTRLTVT.